Presented here are 5 T cell receptor beta chains from one specimen sequenced in a study of early T cells in non-severe SARS-CoV-2 infection. Each CDR3 protein is one row after TCRdb ran MiXCR on the 5' RACE reads. The sample has about 69,000 distinct CDR3 sequences, about 4.9% seen once; the top ten hold 3% to 4%. Sequencing was performed on whole blood, taken at baseline. The receptor source for this set is an adult who was a healthcare worker with PCR-confirmed SARS-CoV-2 infection or an uninfected control (not recorded which). The donor label of this sample is uncertain.

This clonotype was counted many times. This rearrangement joins TRBV29-1 to TRBJ1-2; a weak D match, TRBD1 (5 bases). Germline values: CDR1 SQVTM, CDR2 ANQGSEA. This CDR3 is 13 amino acids long. The ends were cut back, 6 bases at V and 5 bases at J, with 16 bases in the middle. CDR3 DNA sequence: TGCAGCGTGCGTGACAGTCCTCTTTATGGCTACACCTTC. This gives the protein CSVRDSPLYGYTF.

This clonotype was observed many times. This chain links TRBV24-1 with TRBJ2-3; D might be TRBD1 or TRBD2, each matching 6 bases. This CDR3 region has 17 residues. V was pared by 5 bases and J by 2 bases, with 19 bases between. CDR1 and CDR2 (germline): KGHDR, SFDVKD. In DNA form, the CDR3 reads TGTGCCACCAGTGGTTACGGGGGCCTAGCACCCACAGATACGCAGTATTTT. Amino acids: CATSGYGGLAPTDTQYF.

This clonotype was seen repeatedly, ten times or more. The CDR3 sequence: CASSLGTQETQYF. CDR3 nucleotides: TGCGCCAGCAGCTTGGGGACTCAAGAGACCCAGTACTTC. The chain couples TRBV5-1 to TRBJ2-5; a possible D gene is TRBD2 (5 bases). CDR3 length equals 13 residues. CDR1 SGHRS and CDR2 YFSETQ come from the germline V gene. Trimming removed 0 bases from V and 2 bases from J, with 5 bases in between.

This clonotype was counted many times. The V and J genes are TRBV7-3 and TRBJ2-7; TRBD1 might be the D (6 bases). With 0 bases removed from V and 2 bases from J, the gap between germline ends came to 8 bases. Germline CDR1 SGHTA, CDR2 FQGTGA. The CDR3 extends over 14 amino acids. This CDR3 is CASSLTQGPYEQYF. For the CDR3, the DNA is TGTGCCAGCAGCTTAACCCAGGGGCCCTACGAGCAGTACTTC.

This clonotype showed up many times. The V gene is TRBV11-2, the J gene TRBJ2-7; TRBD1 matches at 7 bases. Germline CDR1 SGHAT, CDR2 FQNNGV. The ends lost 5 bases at V and 0 bases at J; junction bases unmatched: 10. The CDR3 is 16 amino acids. This CDR3 is CASSQRQGRSSYEQYF. The CDR3, as DNA: TGTGCCAGCAGCCAACGACAGGGACGGAGCTCCTACGAGCAGTACTTC.